This T cell receptor (beta chain) was recorded in a study of a mutant IDH1 vaccine in newly diagnosed glioma. On the study more broadly: Vaccines were begun 4-6 weeks after radiotherapy alone, or with temozolomide cycles. Patients got radiotherapy, temozolomide, or both beforehand, and most got both.

Time point denoted: week 47, end of study. Every vaccination contained 300 ug of the mutant IDH1 20-mer peptide and was paired with topical imiquimod. V was clipped by 3 bases and J by 6 bases, with 8 bases between them. This CDR3 is built from 12 residues. CDR1 is SGHRS, CDR2 YFSETQ, per germline. A note on this clone: Its target is unknown.

Sequencing was performed with immunoSEQ multiplex PCR; in TCRdb, only in-frame clones are kept and a portion is missing. The table includes about 34,000 clones, roughly 89% detected once. This clonotype was sampled from a young woman with glioma. This chain uses TRBV5-1 with TRBJ2-3; a weak D match, TRBD2 (6 bases). The starting material was PBMCs, obtained from a glioma patient whose treatment included an IDH1 peptide vaccine. CDR3 coding DNA: TGCGCCAGCAGCTCCCTAGCGGATACGCAGTATTTT. Amino acid sequence: CASSSLADTQYF.